Presented here are 14 T cell receptor beta chains from one specimen sequenced in a study of CD8+CD57+ T cells in acquired aplastic anemia. Genomic DNA was employed as the template in profiling TCR beta VDJ and CDR3. TCRdb called the reads again in MiXCR, with one record for every CDR3 protein. The table has more than 200,000 distinct CDR3 sequences, approximately 51% seen once. Previously, flow cytometry had revealed CD8+CD57+ cell expansion in the patients chosen for sequencing. Sequencing was carried out using sorted CD4+, CD8+, or CD8+CD57+ T cells (not recorded which) from PBMCs. The receptors here all came from a human donor with aplastic anemia.

The chain recombines TRBV7-9 with TRBJ2-1; 10 nucleotides agree with TRBD2. CDR3 length equals 16 residues. Germline trimming cut 3 bases from V and 9 bases from J; bases unmatched to any gene: 11. CDR1 is SEHNR, CDR2 FQNEAQ, per germline (reference sequence). CDR3 residues: CASSLGRTSGEGEQFF. CDR3 in DNA: TGTGCCAGCAGCTTGGGTCGAACTAGCGGGGAAGGTGAGCAGTTCTTC.

With regard to this clonotype: This sequence may be a read error, since a much larger clone differs from it by one base. V is TRBV5-6 and J is TRBJ2-5; D gene unclear. With 2 bases removed from V and 0 bases from J, the gap between germline ends came to 5 bases. This CDR3 has 13 residues. Germline CDR1 SGHDT, CDR2 YYEEEE. The CDR3 DNA sequence: TGTGCCAGCAGCTTTGGGTACCAAGAGACCCAGTACTTC. Residues: CASSFGYQETQYF.

This chain joins TRBV28 and TRBJ1-1; a weak D match, TRBD1 (5 bases). The CDR3 sequence is 14 residues long. The germline gives CDR1 MDHEN, CDR2 SYDVKM. Trimming left V 6 bases short and J 4 bases short, with 15 bases between. The DNA for the CDR3 is TGTGCCAGCAGCCCCCCCGGGGCCAGCACTGAAGCTTTCTTT. It yields the protein CASSPPGASTEAFF.

This clonotype has ten or more counts. The rearrangement uses TRBV20-1 and TRBJ1-4, with D maybe TRBD1 (6 bases). CDR3 length equals 13 residues. The germline V gene has CDR1 DFQATT and CDR2 SNEGSKA (reference sequence). V was trimmed by 4 bases and J by 7 bases, leaving 13 bases between them. The CDR3 nucleotides read TGCAGTGCTACGGACTTAGGGGGTGAAAAACTGTTTTTT. Its protein product is CSATDLGGEKLFF.

This clonotype was seen once. The chain joins TRBV29-1 to TRBJ1-4; D is ambiguous. This CDR3 contains 12 residues. Germline assignment: CDR1 SQVTM and CDR2 ANQGSEA. V was shortened by 4 bases and J by 7 bases, with 10 bases between the two germline ends. The CDR3 DNA reads TGCAGCGTTGCGGCTCTTGGTGAAAAACTGTTTTTT. Protein product: CSVAALGEKLFF.

CDR3 sequence reads: CASRLSGASGTEAFF. For the CDR3, the DNA is TGTGCCAGCAGGCTCTCAGGGGCCTCAGGCACTGAAGCTTTCTTT. V gene TRBV5-6 combines with J gene TRBJ1-1; D may be TRBD1 (6 bases). The germline V and J ends were trimmed by 5 bases and 4 bases, with 18 bases remaining between them. Germline CDR1 and CDR2: SGHDT and YYEEEE. The length of the CDR3 is 15 residues.

This clonotype was seen repeatedly, ten times or more. This rearrangement joins TRBV20-1 to TRBJ1-4, with D perhaps matching TRBD1 (6 bases). Germline V gene lookup returns CDR1 DFQATT and CDR2 SNEGSKA (reference sequence). The CDR3 totals 14 residues. Trimming left V 3 bases short and J 5 bases short, with 13 bases between. The CDR3 spells CSASFRGRNEKLFF. DNA of the CDR3: TGCAGTGCTAGCTTCAGGGGTAGGAATGAAAAACTGTTTTTT.

This clonotype occurred a few times. This chain uses TRBV13 with TRBJ1-1, with D possibly TRBD1 on 6 matching bases. The germline V gene encodes CDR1 PRHDT and CDR2 FYEKMQ (reference sequence). V was shortened by 1 base and J by 2 bases, with 8 bases between the two germline ends. This CDR3 is 14 amino acids long. In DNA, the CDR3 is TGTGCCAGCAGCTTAGAGGGGGAAAACACTGAAGCTTTCTTT. This codes for CASSLEGENTEAFF.

V and J are TRBV5-1 and TRBJ1-2; 8 nucleotides agree with TRBD1. Germline loops: CDR1 SGHRS, CDR2 YFSETQ. This CDR3 region has 17 residues. Trimming removed 4 bases from V and 0 bases from J; junction bases left unmatched: 11. The CDR3: CASSPTGGRSPNYGYTF. DNA for the CDR3: TGCGCCAGCAGCCCTACAGGGGGACGCAGCCCTAACTATGGCTACACCTTC.

At least ten counts were recorded for this clonotype. The rearrangement uses TRBV20-1 and TRBJ2-2; the match to TRBD2 covers 9 bases. This CDR3 region has 17 residues. Germline V gene lookup returns CDR1 DFQATT and CDR2 SNEGSKA (reference sequence). V shed 3 bases and J 3 bases; nucleotides not matched to a gene: 11. CDR3 sequence (DNA): TGCAGTGCTAGGAGGTGGCTAGCGGGGAAATACACCGGGGAGCTGTTTTTT. Translating it yields CSARRWLAGKYTGELFF.

This clonotype occurred many times. CDR3 in amino acids: CASSFSGPLGNTIYF. Here the CDR3 DNA reads TGTGCCAGCAGCTTTTCAGGGCCGCTTGGAAACACCATATATTTT. The chain uses TRBV12-3 or TRBV12-4 and TRBJ1-3; D perhaps matches TRBD1 (5 bases). The CDR3 is made up of 15 amino acids. V gave up 6 bases and J gave up 3 bases, with 15 bases separating them.

This clonotype was observed at least ten times. The chain is built from TRBV5-6 and TRBJ2-1, with TRBD2 matching 10 bases. Unmatched junction bases numbered 9, after V lost 0 bases and J lost 9 bases. This CDR3 is built from 16 residues. CDR1 is SGHDT, CDR2 YYEEEE, per germline. Here the CDR3 reads CASSLVGTSVHSEQFF. The CDR3 DNA reads as TGTGCCAGCAGCTTGGTGGGGACTAGCGTCCATAGTGAGCAGTTCTTC.

The V and J genes are TRBV5-4 and TRBJ2-7, with a tentative D call TRBD1 (6 bases). The V gene lost 2 bases and the J gene lost 2 bases, with 14 bases spanning the gap. The CDR3 is 15 residues long. The germline V gene has CDR1 SGHNT and CDR2 YYREEE (reference sequence). The CDR3 protein is CASSFHTGYTYEQYF. Here the CDR3 DNA reads TGTGCCAGCAGCTTCCATACAGGGTATACCTACGAGCAGTACTTC.

A word on this clonotype: The CDR3 end shows no conserved phenylalanine or tryptophan, and so a read error is likely. This chain links TRBV19 with TRBJ1-1; D ambiguous. The V end lost 3 bases, the J end lost 8 bases, and 16 bases lay between the germline ends. This CDR3 spans 14 amino acids. CDR1 is LNHDA, CDR2 SQIVND, per germline (reference sequence). This CDR3 reads CASSIRPDGREAFL. DNA for the CDR3: TGTGCCAGTAGTATCCGCCCGGACGGCCGCGAAGCTTTCCTT.